This T cell receptor beta chain comes out of a study of T cell changes during pregnancy in multiple sclerosis. This table comes from immunoSEQ multiplex PCR, and its TCRdb copy is limited to in-frame clones, with some not included. Of over 45,000 clones detected, around nine tenths appear once; the ten largest clones hold roughly 1.8%. The V and J ends lost 0 bases and 4 bases respectively, with 10 bases between them. This CDR3 region has 14 residues. Germline lookup yields CDR1 SGHNT and CDR2 YYREEE (reference sequence). This specimen consisted of peripheral blood, obtained after pregnancy. This chain connects TRBV5-4 to TRBJ1-2, with D perhaps TRBD1 (6 bases). The TCR comes from a female donor with multiple sclerosis, enrolled in a pregnancy study. The CDR3 protein is CASSLDRVPYGYTF. The CDR3 DNA follows: TGTGCCAGCAGCTTGGACAGGGTCCCCTATGGCTACACCTTC.